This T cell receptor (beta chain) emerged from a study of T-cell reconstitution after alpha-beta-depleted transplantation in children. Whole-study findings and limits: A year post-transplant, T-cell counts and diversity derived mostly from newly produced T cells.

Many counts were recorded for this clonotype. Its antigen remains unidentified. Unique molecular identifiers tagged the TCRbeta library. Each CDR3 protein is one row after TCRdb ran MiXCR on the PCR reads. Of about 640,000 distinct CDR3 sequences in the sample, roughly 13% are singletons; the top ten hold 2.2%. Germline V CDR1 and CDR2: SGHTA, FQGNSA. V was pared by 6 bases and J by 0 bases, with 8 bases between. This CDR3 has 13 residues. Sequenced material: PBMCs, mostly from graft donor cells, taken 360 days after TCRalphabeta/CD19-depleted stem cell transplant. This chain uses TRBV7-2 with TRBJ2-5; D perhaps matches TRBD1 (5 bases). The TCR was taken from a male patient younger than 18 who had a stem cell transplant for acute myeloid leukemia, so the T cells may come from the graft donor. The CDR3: CASSRGYQETQYF. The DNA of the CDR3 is TGTGCCAGCAGTAGGGGCTACCAAGAGACCCAGTACTTC.